This T cell receptor (beta chain) was retrieved from a study of early T cells in non-severe SARS-CoV-2 infection. The CDR3 covers 16 residues. Trimming shortened V by 0 bases and J by 0 bases, and 12 bases separated the two germline ends. The germline V gene has CDR1 SQVTM and CDR2 ANQGSEA. Attached unique molecular identifiers marked individual cDNA molecules. TCRdb independently ran MiXCR on the 5' RACE reads; one entry per CDR3 protein. The sample lists 95,000 to 120,000 distinct CDR3 sequences; 12% were seen once. The receptor comes from an adult who was a healthcare worker with PCR-confirmed SARS-CoV-2 infection or an uninfected control (not recorded which). The chain links TRBV29-1 to TRBJ2-1; a possible D gene is TRBD1 (6 bases). Source material: whole blood. The CDR3 loop is CSVEEGAGSSYNEQFF. DNA for the CDR3: TGCAGCGTTGAAGAGGGGGCGGGTAGCTCCTACAATGAGCAGTTCTTC.